This T cell receptor (beta chain) was captured by sequencing in a study of T cells in Graves' hyperthyroidism and ophthalmopathy. The study's findings and limits: Before onset, ophthalmopathy was predicted by the model a median about 6.2 months earlier. Ophthalmopathy and stable hyperthyroidism were separated by a 13 V-J model.

In regard to this clonotype: The antigen is not known.

The CDR3 covers 15 residues. From germline, CDR1 is LGHNA and CDR2 YNFKEQ. The V segment lost 5 bases and the J segment 4 bases; nucleotides outside the gene matches: 10. The source material, RNA transcripts, was used to amplify TCR beta CDR3 regions. HTBI primers were the set used in a first-round RT-PCR of the TCR CDR3. TCRdb used MiXCR to reprocess the multiplex PCR reads, holding one entry per CDR3 protein. Here the sample spans approximately 600,000 distinct CDR3 sequences, approximately 13% being singletons. Sequenced input: blood. The chain links TRBV4-2 to TRBJ1-2; TRBD1 aligns across 7 bases. The clonotype originates from a woman aged 25 to 39 with Graves' hyperthyroidism that later progressed to Graves' ophthalmopathy. As DNA, the CDR3 is TGTGCCAGCAGCTCGGCAGGGGGTCCGACCTATGGCTACACCTTC. This sequence encodes CASSSAGGPTYGYTF.